This record covers a single T cell receptor beta chain. The antigen it recognizes is unknown. Within one base of it there is no much larger clone, and no base qualities were kept. The sample belongs to a study of shared clonotypes between healthy human individuals (dated by TCRdb to the early 2020s). Broadly, across the study: A few men and two women, aged 18 to 49 years, made up the cohort. Each donor's leukapheresis produced roughly between roughly 0.85 and 10 billion PBMCs. For each donor, CD4 naive and CD4 memory were each given three plates, CD8 naive was given two plates, and CD8 memory was given one plate. To estimate repertoire size and how much clonotype sharing occurs between individuals, the study deeply sequenced the blood TCR repertoires of five healthy adults. To increase sequencing depth and limit assay-specific biases, TCR repertoire library preparation and sequencing were carried out by different laboratories using diverse techniques. Results the study describes overall, beyond this receptor: The genetic and exposure-history diversity represented was limited by the small number of donors. Compared with non-shared clonotypes, clonotypes shared by all four sorted-subset donors had higher generation probabilities. Across a few donors, about 5% of naive CD4, more than 3% of naive CD8, roughly 2.2% of memory CD4, and 0.4% of memory CD8 clonotypes were shared. Sampling was restricted to blood, and TCR repertoires in tissue are likely to differ from TCR repertoires in blood. Pairwise subsampling indicated that sequencing depth was expected to affect the degree of clonotype sharing among donors. Larger estimated clonotype richness was generally found for naive subsets than for memory subsets. Rarefaction of sorted-subset datasets indicated incomplete sequencing despite the large sequencing depth.

The germline V gene encodes CDR1 SGHVS and CDR2 FQNEAQ. V is trimmed back by 5 bases and J by 4 bases, and the junction contains 18 bases that no gene match accounts for. The CDR3 numbers 18 residues from cysteine through phenylalanine. Just CDR3 DNA is preserved here, 54 bases in frame from base 1. Donors were healthy HIV-negative adults with no recently reported acute infections or vaccinations. Every donor was a Caucasian adult residing in Nashville, Tennessee, USA. CD4+ T cells were enriched by magnetic negative selection, after which naive cells were positively selected on CD45RA and the negative fraction was taken as the memory subset. After blood collection by leukapheresis, PBMCs were isolated using Ficoll-Histopaque density gradient centrifugation and then cryopreserved in the vapor phase of liquid nitrogen. Analytical flow cytometry was used to check the purity and quantity of every magnetically sorted T cell population. From each sorted fraction, genomic DNA was isolated and quantified by UV absorbance on a Nanodrop 2000c.

Using the deep immunoSEQ assay, multiplex PCR amplified TCR CDR3 regions from genomic DNA. For each cell subset, the extracted genomic DNA was distributed evenly across all wells of several immunoSEQ 96-well plates, and each plate served as one replicate. For sorted subsets, around 200 ng genomic DNA, equal to about 30,000 T cell genomes, was loaded into each replicate PCR. Purified libraries were quantified with a Qubit 3.0 fluorometer, sized on a Bioanalyzer 2100, and re-quantified with the KAPA Library Quantification kit. Each immunoSEQ 96-well plate was sequenced on its own single-read 150-cycle Illumina NextSeq 550 flow cell. In the source study's methods: Because only junctional sequences without quality scores were contained in the immunoSEQ output, filtering matching that applied to full-length reads could not be performed. To assign V/J genes and CDR3, sequences were annotated using PyIR, a Python wrapper for IgBLAST v1.9, with IMGT germline references. Reads with weak V/J assignments (E-value above 1e-6), missing CDR3, stop codons, out-of-frame junctions, or ambiguous translated residues were removed. A V3J clonotype was defined by an identical inferred V gene, J gene, and CDR3 amino acid sequence. To compute the percentage overlap between repertoires, the number of shared unique clonotypes was divided by the size of the smaller repertoire. Richness of each repertoire was evaluated using RTK rarefaction, the Chao1 estimator, and Recon v2.1 estimates of unobserved clonotypes. OLGA was used to compute generation probabilities for all TCRbeta clonotypes that the gDNA method yielded from a handful of donors. TCRdb obtained this table from immuneACCESS and retained in-frame rearrangements with V and J assigned. These tables miss some clones; where compared with another copy, unresolved V genes account for less than half of the shortfall, and the remainder is unexplained. V and J calls and clone size are copied from that table; D and trimming were computed from the DNA. A total of approximately 1,000,000 clones appear in this sample, roughly 80% of them only once. Approximately 0.9% of the sample rests with the top ten.

Input material: memory CD4+ T cells from PBMCs. In light of the paper, this sample's cell subset or site label describes: CD45RA-negative fraction. The rearranged segments are TRBV7-8 and TRBJ2-7, and TRBD2 aligns with 9 junction nucleotides. This receptor was taken from a man between 18 and 35 years old in good health. Some clones in this sample may be carry-over from other donors' samples. The DNA sequence is given as TGTGCCAGCAGCCCTTATAGACTAGCGGCAGGTGTCCCATACGAGCAGTACTTC. This codes for CASSPYRLAAGVPYEQYF.